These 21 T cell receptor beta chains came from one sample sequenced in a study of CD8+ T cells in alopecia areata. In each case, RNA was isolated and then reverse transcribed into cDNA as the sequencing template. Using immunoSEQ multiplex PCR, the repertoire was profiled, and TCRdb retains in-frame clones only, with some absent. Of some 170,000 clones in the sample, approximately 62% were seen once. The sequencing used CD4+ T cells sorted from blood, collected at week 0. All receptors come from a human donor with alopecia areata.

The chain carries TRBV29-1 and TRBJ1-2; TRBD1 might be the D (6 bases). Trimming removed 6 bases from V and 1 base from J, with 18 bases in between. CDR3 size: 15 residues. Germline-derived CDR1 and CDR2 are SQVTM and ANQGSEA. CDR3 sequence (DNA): TGCAGCGTCGCCGCGGGGGGCGCCATTAACTATGGCTACACCTTC. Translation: CSVAAGGAINYGYTF.

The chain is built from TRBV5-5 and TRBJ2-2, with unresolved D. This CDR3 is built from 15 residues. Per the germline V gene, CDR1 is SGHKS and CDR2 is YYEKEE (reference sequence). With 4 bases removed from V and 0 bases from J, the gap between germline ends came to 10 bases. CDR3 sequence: CASSTRTTNTGELFF. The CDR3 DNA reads TGTGCCAGCAGCACCCGGACGACGAACACCGGGGAGCTGTTTTTT.

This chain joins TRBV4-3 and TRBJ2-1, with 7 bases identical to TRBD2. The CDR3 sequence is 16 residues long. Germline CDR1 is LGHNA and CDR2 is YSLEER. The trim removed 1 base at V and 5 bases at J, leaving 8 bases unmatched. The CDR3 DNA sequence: TGCGCCAGCAGCCAAGGAATGCTAGCGGCCCACAATGAGCAGTTCTTC. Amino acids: CASSQGMLAAHNEQFF.

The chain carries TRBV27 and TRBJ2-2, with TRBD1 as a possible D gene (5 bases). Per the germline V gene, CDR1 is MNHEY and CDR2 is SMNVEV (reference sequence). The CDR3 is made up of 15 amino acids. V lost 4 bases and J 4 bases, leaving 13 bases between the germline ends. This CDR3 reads CASSSDMTGTGELFF. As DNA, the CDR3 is TGTGCCAGCAGTTCGGACATGACTGGCACCGGGGAGCTGTTTTTT.

In DNA form, the CDR3 reads TGTGCCTGGGCAGAGGAAGTGAACACTGAAGCTTTCTTT. This sequence encodes CAWAEEVNTEAFF. This chain links TRBV30 with TRBJ1-1; D gene ambiguous. Deletions cut 5 bases from V and 0 bases from J, with 10 bases between. The V gene's germline CDR1 is GTSNPN and CDR2 SVGIG (reference sequence). CDR3 size: 13 residues.

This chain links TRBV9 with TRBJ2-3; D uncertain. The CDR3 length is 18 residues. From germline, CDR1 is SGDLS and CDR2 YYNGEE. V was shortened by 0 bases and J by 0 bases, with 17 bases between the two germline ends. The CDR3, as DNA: TGTGCCAGCAGCGTAGAGCCAGGCCGTCGAACTAGCACAGATACGCAGTATTTT. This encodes CASSVEPGRRTSTDTQYF.

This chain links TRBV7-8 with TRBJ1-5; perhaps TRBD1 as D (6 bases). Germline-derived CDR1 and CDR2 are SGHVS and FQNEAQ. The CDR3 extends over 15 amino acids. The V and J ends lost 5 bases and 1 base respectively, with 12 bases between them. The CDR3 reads CASSQQGGSNQPQHF. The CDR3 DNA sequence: TGTGCCAGCAGCCAACAGGGAGGGAGCAATCAGCCCCAGCATTTT.

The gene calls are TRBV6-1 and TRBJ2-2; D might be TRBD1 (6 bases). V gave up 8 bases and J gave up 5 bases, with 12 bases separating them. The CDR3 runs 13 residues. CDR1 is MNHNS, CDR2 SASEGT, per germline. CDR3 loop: CASLEGVTGELFF. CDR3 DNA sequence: TGTGCCAGCCTCGAGGGGGTTACCGGGGAGCTGTTTTTT.

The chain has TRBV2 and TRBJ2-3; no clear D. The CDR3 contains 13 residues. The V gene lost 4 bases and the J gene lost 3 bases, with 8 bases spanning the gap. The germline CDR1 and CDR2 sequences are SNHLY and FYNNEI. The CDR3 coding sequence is TGTGCCAGCAGTGCTGCCATGACAGATACGCAGTATTTT. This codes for CASSAAMTDTQYF.

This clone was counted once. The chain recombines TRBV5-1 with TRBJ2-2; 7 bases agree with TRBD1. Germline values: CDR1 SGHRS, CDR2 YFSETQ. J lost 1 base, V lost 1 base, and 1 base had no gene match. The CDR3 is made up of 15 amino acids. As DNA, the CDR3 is TGCGCCAGCAGCTTGAGGACAGGGAACACCGGGGAGCTGTTTTTT. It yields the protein CASSLRTGNTGELFF.

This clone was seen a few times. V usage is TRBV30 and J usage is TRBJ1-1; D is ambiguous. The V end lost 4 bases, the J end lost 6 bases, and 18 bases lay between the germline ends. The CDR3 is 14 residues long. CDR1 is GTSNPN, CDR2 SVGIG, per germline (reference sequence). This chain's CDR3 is CAWNRPTIRPEAFF. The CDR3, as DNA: TGTGCCTGGAACCGGCCGACCATAAGGCCTGAAGCTTTCTTT.

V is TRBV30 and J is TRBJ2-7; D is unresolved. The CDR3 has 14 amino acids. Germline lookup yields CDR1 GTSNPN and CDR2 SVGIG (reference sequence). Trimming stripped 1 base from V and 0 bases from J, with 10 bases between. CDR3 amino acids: CAWSGVSHSYEQYF. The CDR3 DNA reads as TGTGCCTGGAGTGGGGTCAGCCACTCCTACGAGCAGTACTTC.

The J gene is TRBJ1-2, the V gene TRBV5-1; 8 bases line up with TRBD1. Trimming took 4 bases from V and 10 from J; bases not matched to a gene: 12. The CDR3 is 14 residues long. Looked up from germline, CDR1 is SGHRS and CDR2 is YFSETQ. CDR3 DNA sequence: TGCGCCAGCAGCCCGCAGAACAGGGGGAATTCCTACACCTTC. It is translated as CASSPQNRGNSYTF.

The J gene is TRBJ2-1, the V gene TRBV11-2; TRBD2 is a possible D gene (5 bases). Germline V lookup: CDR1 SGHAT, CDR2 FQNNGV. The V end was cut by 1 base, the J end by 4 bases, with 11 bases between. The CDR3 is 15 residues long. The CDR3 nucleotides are TGTGCCAGCAGCTTAGGGTCGGACTGGTACAATGAGCAGTTCTTC. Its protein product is CASSLGSDWYNEQFF.

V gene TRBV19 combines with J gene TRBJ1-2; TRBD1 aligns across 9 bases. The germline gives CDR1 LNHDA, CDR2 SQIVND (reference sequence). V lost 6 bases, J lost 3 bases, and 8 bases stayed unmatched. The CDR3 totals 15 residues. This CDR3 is CASSRTGGLDYGYTF. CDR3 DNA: TGTGCCAGTAGCCGAACAGGGGGCCTTGACTATGGCTACACCTTC.

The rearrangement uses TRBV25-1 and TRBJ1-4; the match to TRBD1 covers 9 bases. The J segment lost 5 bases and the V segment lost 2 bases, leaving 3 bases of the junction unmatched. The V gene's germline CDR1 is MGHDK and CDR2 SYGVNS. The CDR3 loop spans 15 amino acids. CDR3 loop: CASSEGTGWNEKLFF. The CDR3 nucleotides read TGTGCCAGCAGTGAAGGGACAGGGTGGAATGAAAAACTGTTTTTT.

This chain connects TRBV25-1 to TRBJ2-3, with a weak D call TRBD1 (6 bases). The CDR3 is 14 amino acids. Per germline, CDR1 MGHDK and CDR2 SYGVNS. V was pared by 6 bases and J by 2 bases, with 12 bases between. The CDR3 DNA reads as TGTGCCAGCAGGAATACAGGGAACACAGATACGCAGTATTTT. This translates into CASRNTGNTDTQYF.

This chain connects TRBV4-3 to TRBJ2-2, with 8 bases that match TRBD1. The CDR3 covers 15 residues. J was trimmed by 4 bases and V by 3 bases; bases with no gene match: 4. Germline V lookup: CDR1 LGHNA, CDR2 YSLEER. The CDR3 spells CASSHGDRSTGELFF. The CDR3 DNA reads TGCGCCAGCAGCCATGGGGACAGGTCCACCGGGGAGCTGTTTTTT.

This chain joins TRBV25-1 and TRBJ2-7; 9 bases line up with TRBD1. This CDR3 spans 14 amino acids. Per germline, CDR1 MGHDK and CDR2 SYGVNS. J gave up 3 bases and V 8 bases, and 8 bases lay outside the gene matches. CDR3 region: CASADGTGSYEQYF. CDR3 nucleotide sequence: TGTGCCAGCGCCGACGGGACAGGGAGCTACGAGCAGTACTTC.

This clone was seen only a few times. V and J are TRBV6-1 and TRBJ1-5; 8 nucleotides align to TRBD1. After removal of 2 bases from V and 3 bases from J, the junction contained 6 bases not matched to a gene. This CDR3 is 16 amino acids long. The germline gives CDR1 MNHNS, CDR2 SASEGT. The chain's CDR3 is CASSEPPGQVNQPQHF. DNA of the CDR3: TGTGCCAGCAGTGAACCTCCGGGACAGGTCAATCAGCCCCAGCATTTT.

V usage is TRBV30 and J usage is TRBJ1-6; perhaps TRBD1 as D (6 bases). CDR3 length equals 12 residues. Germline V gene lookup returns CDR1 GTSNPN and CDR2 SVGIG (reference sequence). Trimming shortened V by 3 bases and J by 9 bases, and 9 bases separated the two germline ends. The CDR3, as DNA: TGTGCCTGGAGACAGGGAAGTTCACCCCTCCACTTT. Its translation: CAWRQGSSPLHF. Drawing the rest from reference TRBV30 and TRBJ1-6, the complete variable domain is SQTIHQWPATLVQPVGSPLSLECTVEGTSNPNLYWYRQAAGRGLQLLFYSVGIGQISSEVPQNLSASRPQDRQFILSSKKLLLSDSGFYLCAWRQGSSPLHFGNGTRLTVT.